These T cell receptor beta chains were read from a single sample in a study of T and B cells in COVID-19 patients. MiXCR, run by TCRdb on the multiplex PCR reads, gives a single entry per CDR3 protein. Counted here are around 30,000 distinct CDR3 sequences, around a third occurring once; the ten biggest clones make up about 1.5%. Sequencing was performed on blood. The receptors were gathered from a human donor who had recovered from COVID-19. Each CDR3 is given with its conserved first and last residue. D genes are given only for firm matches. Clone size is given for some rows only: seen once, a few or many times, or a class if the clone is expanded.

v_call: TRBV18; j_call: TRBJ1-1; d_call: .; clone_size: few; cdr3_nt: TGTGCCAGCTCACCACTGGGGAACACTGAAGCTTTCTTT; cdr3_aa: CASSPLGNTEAFF
v_call: TRBV5-5; j_call: TRBJ2-2; d_call: TRBD1; clone_size: few; cdr3_nt: TGTGCCAGCAGCTTGGTGGGGGACAGGGGGATCGGGGAGCTGTTTTTT; cdr3_aa: CASSLVGDRGIGELFF
v_call: TRBV19; j_call: TRBJ1-4; d_call: .; clone_size: many; cdr3_nt: TGTGCCAGTAGTATCATTAACGAAAAACTGTTTTTT; cdr3_aa: CASSIINEKLFF
v_call: TRBV27; j_call: TRBJ2-7; d_call: .; clone_size: .; cdr3_nt: TGTGCCAGCAGTTTCCCACGGGCCTTTCTAAGCTCCTACAATGAGCAGTACTTC; cdr3_aa: CASSFPRAFLSSYNEQYF
v_call: TRBV6-5; j_call: TRBJ1-1; d_call: .; clone_size: few; cdr3_nt: TGTGCCAGCAGCAACGAGCGAAAAGCTTTCTTT; cdr3_aa: CASSNERKAFF
v_call: TRBV4-3; j_call: TRBJ2-2; d_call: TRBD2; clone_size: .; cdr3_nt: TGCGCCAGCAGCCAATGGCGGGAGACCGGGGAGCTGTTTTTT; cdr3_aa: CASSQWRETGELFF
v_call: TRBV18; j_call: TRBJ2-7; d_call: .; clone_size: .; cdr3_nt: TGTGCCAGCAGTTACAGCCTGAGAGGGGGATCAAACTACGAGCAGTACTTC; cdr3_aa: CASSYSLRGGSNYEQYF
v_call: TRBV6-5; j_call: TRBJ1-1; d_call: .; clone_size: .; cdr3_nt: TGTGCCAGCAGTTTGCGGGGATTCACTGAAGCTTTCTTT; cdr3_aa: CASSLRGFTEAFF
v_call: TRBV18; j_call: TRBJ1-4; d_call: .; clone_size: .; cdr3_nt: TGTGCCAGCTCTACCCGACTGGGTGAGAATGAAAAACTGTTTTTT; cdr3_aa: CASSTRLGENEKLFF
v_call: TRBV4-3; j_call: TRBJ2-3; d_call: TRBD2; clone_size: .; cdr3_nt: TGCGCCAGCAGCCAAGCTTTAGCGGGACCAGATACGCAGTATTTT; cdr3_aa: CASSQALAGPDTQYF
v_call: TRBV20-1; j_call: TRBJ1-6; d_call: TRBD1; clone_size: .; cdr3_nt: TGCAGTGCTCCTGCGCAGGGGGCTAATTCACCCCTCCACTTT; cdr3_aa: CSAPAQGANSPLHF
v_call: TRBV5-6; j_call: TRBJ1-1; d_call: .; clone_size: .; cdr3_nt: TGTGCCAGCAGCTTGGCCGATACAGGGTGGAGGGACTCGAACACTGAAGCTTTCTTT; cdr3_aa: CASSLADTGWRDSNTEAFF
v_call: TRBV6-5; j_call: TRBJ1-5; d_call: .; clone_size: .; cdr3_nt: TGTGCCAGCAAACTGGAGAGGGGAGGCAATCAGCCCCAGCATTTT; cdr3_aa: CASKLERGGNQPQHF
v_call: TRBV24-1; j_call: TRBJ2-3; d_call: TRBD2; clone_size: few; cdr3_nt: TGTGCCACCAGTGATCCGAACAGACTAGCGGATACCACAGATACGCAGTATTTT; cdr3_aa: CATSDPNRLADTTDTQYF
v_call: TRBV19; j_call: TRBJ1-1; d_call: .; clone_size: .; cdr3_nt: TGTGCCAGTATTACACCTAACACTGAAGCTTTCTTT; cdr3_aa: CASITPNTEAFF
v_call: TRBV27; j_call: TRBJ2-5; d_call: TRBD2; clone_size: many; cdr3_nt: TGTGCCAGCAGGGAGCGGGAGAGCTGGTACCAAGAGACCCAGTACTTC; cdr3_aa: CASRERESWYQETQYF
v_call: TRBV19; j_call: TRBJ1-4; d_call: .; clone_size: medium-sized; cdr3_nt: TGTGCCAGTAGTGGAGACGGGCGAGAAAAACTGTTTTTT; cdr3_aa: CASSGDGREKLFF
v_call: TRBV5-6; j_call: TRBJ2-7; d_call: .; clone_size: many; cdr3_nt: TGTGCCAGCAGCATCGGGACAACCTACGAGCAGTACTTC; cdr3_aa: CASSIGTTYEQYF
v_call: TRBV6-6; j_call: TRBJ2-4; d_call: .; clone_size: .; cdr3_nt: TGTGCCAGCAGCCCCCCAGGGGTTCCTCGGGGCATTCAGTACTTC; cdr3_aa: CASSPPGVPRGIQYF
v_call: TRBV19; j_call: TRBJ2-5; d_call: .; clone_size: .; cdr3_nt: TGTGCCAGTAGTATAGGTGGCGGGACGGTACAAGAGACCCAGTACTTC; cdr3_aa: CASSIGGGTVQETQYF
v_call: TRBV19; j_call: TRBJ2-5; d_call: TRBD1; clone_size: medium-sized; cdr3_nt: TGTGCCAGTAGTAGGGCTTGGTGGGACAGTATTGACCAAGAGACCCAGTACTTC; cdr3_aa: CASSRAWWDSIDQETQYF
v_call: TRBV27; j_call: TRBJ2-7; d_call: .; clone_size: many; cdr3_nt: TGTGCCAGCAGTGCCCTCTGGGGGGAGCAGTACTTC; cdr3_aa: CASSALWGEQYF
v_call: TRBV5-6; j_call: TRBJ2-3; d_call: TRBD1; clone_size: few; cdr3_nt: TGTGCCAGCAGCGAAGGGCAGGGGGCCCCAGATACGCAGTATTTT; cdr3_aa: CASSEGQGAPDTQYF
v_call: TRBV6-1; j_call: TRBJ1-3; d_call: .; clone_size: .; cdr3_nt: TGTGCCAGCAGTGGCAGCTACTCTGGAAACACCATATATTTT; cdr3_aa: CASSGSYSGNTIYF
v_call: TRBV13; j_call: TRBJ1-4; d_call: .; clone_size: many; cdr3_nt: TGTGCCAGCAGTCTCGGACGGAATGAAAAACTGTTTTTT; cdr3_aa: CASSLGRNEKLFF
v_call: TRBV18; j_call: TRBJ2-7; d_call: .; clone_size: few; cdr3_nt: TGTGCCAGCTCACCCCTAGCCCATTCCTTATACGAGCAGTACTTC; cdr3_aa: CASSPLAHSLYEQYF
v_call: TRBV5-5; j_call: TRBJ1-2; d_call: TRBD1; clone_size: .; cdr3_nt: TGTGCCACTCGACAGGGGGTTAGCTATGGCTACACCTTC; cdr3_aa: CATRQGVSYGYTF
v_call: TRBV7-2; j_call: TRBJ2-7; d_call: TRBD1; clone_size: .; cdr3_nt: TGTGCCAGCAGCTCCCGTCAGGGGGCCAGCGAGCAGTACTTC; cdr3_aa: CASSSRQGASEQYF
v_call: TRBV18; j_call: TRBJ1-5; d_call: .; clone_size: .; cdr3_nt: TGTGCCAGCTCACCAATTGAGGGGGGTCAGCCCCAGCATTTT; cdr3_aa: CASSPIEGGQPQHF
v_call: TRBV18; j_call: TRBJ1-1; d_call: .; clone_size: .; cdr3_nt: TGTGCCAGCTCACGACAGAACACTGAAGCTTTCTTT; cdr3_aa: CASSRQNTEAFF
v_call: TRBV5-5; j_call: TRBJ2-7; d_call: .; clone_size: .; cdr3_nt: TGTGCCAGCAGCTTGGGTCAGGGCGCTCCCAGCTACGAGCAGTACTTC; cdr3_aa: CASSLGQGAPSYEQYF
v_call: TRBV19; j_call: TRBJ2-1; d_call: TRBD2; clone_size: many; cdr3_nt: TGTGCCAGCCGCCTTTTAGCGGGAGTGATGAATGAGCAGTTCTTC; cdr3_aa: CASRLLAGVMNEQFF
v_call: TRBV29-1; j_call: TRBJ2-1; d_call: .; clone_size: .; cdr3_nt: TGCAGCGCGGGGGACAGCTACAATGAGCAGTTCTTC; cdr3_aa: CSAGDSYNEQFF
v_call: TRBV19; j_call: TRBJ2-1; d_call: .; clone_size: medium-sized; cdr3_nt: TGTGCCAGTAGTATGCGGACCTACAATGAGCAGTTCTTC; cdr3_aa: CASSMRTYNEQFF
v_call: TRBV12-3/TRBV12-4; j_call: TRBJ1-2; d_call: TRBD1; clone_size: .; cdr3_nt: TGTGCCAGCAGCCTACAGGGGGCGCGCGGCTACACCTTC; cdr3_aa: CASSLQGARGYTF
v_call: TRBV6-5; j_call: TRBJ2-3; d_call: .; clone_size: many; cdr3_nt: TGTGCCACGACACAGGTTCGCGGGTATACGCAGTATTTT; cdr3_aa: CATTQVRGYTQYF
v_call: TRBV19; j_call: TRBJ2-1; d_call: TRBD2; clone_size: .; cdr3_nt: TGTGCCAGTAGGACTAGCGGGAGCAATGAGCAGTTCTTC; cdr3_aa: CASRTSGSNEQFF
v_call: TRBV7-2; j_call: TRBJ1-5; d_call: TRBD1; clone_size: .; cdr3_nt: TGTGCCAGCAGCTTAGAGGGGGCTCGCGGTAGCAATCAGCCCCAGCATTTT; cdr3_aa: CASSLEGARGSNQPQHF
v_call: TRBV18; j_call: TRBJ1-5; d_call: .; clone_size: few; cdr3_nt: TGTGCCAGCTCACCGCGGAGGGAGAGCAATCAGCCCCAGCATTTT; cdr3_aa: CASSPRRESNQPQHF
v_call: TRBV5-6; j_call: TRBJ1-5; d_call: .; clone_size: few; cdr3_nt: TGTGCCAGCAGTTCCCTGGGGGGCCAAGGCAATCAGCCCCAGCATTTT; cdr3_aa: CASSSLGGQGNQPQHF
v_call: TRBV20-1; j_call: TRBJ2-7; d_call: TRBD2; clone_size: .; cdr3_nt: TGCAGTGCTAGCGGAGCGGGAGGGCAGAACGAGCAGTACTTC; cdr3_aa: CSASGAGGQNEQYF
v_call: TRBV18; j_call: TRBJ1-1; d_call: TRBD1; clone_size: .; cdr3_nt: TGTGCCAGCTCTCCCGGCGACAGGGAAACTGAAGCTTTCTTT; cdr3_aa: CASSPGDRETEAFF
v_call: TRBV19; j_call: TRBJ2-5; d_call: .; clone_size: many; cdr3_nt: TGTGCCAGTAGTATTGCCGGGACCCAGGGAGAGACCCAGTACTTC; cdr3_aa: CASSIAGTQGETQYF
v_call: TRBV6-1; j_call: TRBJ2-1; d_call: TRBD2; clone_size: few; cdr3_nt: TGTGCCAGCACCCGAAAGAGGACTAGCGACAATGAGCAGTTCTTC; cdr3_aa: CASTRKRTSDNEQFF
v_call: TRBV28; j_call: TRBJ2-5; d_call: TRBD2; clone_size: .; cdr3_nt: TGTGCCAGCAGTTTAGGCATTGGCGGGAGGTGGGAGACCCAGTACTTC; cdr3_aa: CASSLGIGGRWETQYF
v_call: TRBV4-2; j_call: TRBJ2-2; d_call: .; clone_size: .; cdr3_nt: TGCGCCAGCAGCCAAGACCAGGGCGGGGAGCTGTTTTTT; cdr3_aa: CASSQDQGGELFF
v_call: TRBV5-6; j_call: TRBJ1-4; d_call: .; clone_size: .; cdr3_nt: TGTGCCAGCGGAGTGGGAGGGGTGGAAAAACTGTTTTTT; cdr3_aa: CASGVGGVEKLFF
v_call: TRBV19; j_call: TRBJ2-1; d_call: .; clone_size: medium-sized; cdr3_nt: TGTGCCAGTAGTATTGACGGGAGAGTTAATGAGCAGTTCTTC; cdr3_aa: CASSIDGRVNEQFF
v_call: TRBV7-2; j_call: TRBJ2-3; d_call: TRBD2; clone_size: .; cdr3_nt: TGTGCCAGCAGCCTACAAGCTAGCGGTAGCACAGATACGCAGTATTTT; cdr3_aa: CASSLQASGSTDTQYF
v_call: TRBV20-1; j_call: TRBJ1-1; d_call: .; clone_size: .; cdr3_nt: TGCAGTGCTACGGTCCCGAGAGCTTTCTTT; cdr3_aa: CSATVPRAFF